This T cell receptor beta chain originates from a study of shared clonotypes between healthy human individuals. About the research overall: There were three CD4 naive, three CD4 memory, two CD8 naive and one CD8 memory plates per donor. Study conclusions and caveats: Rarefaction curves obtained for sorted subsets showed sequencing incomplete despite large depth.

CD8 cells regarded as naive lacked CD45RO, were positively chosen for CCR7, and omitted terminally differentiated effector memory CD45RA+ cells. All participating donors were Caucasian adults from Nashville, Tennessee. Comment on this clone: As yet, its antigen is unknown.

Sequencing was performed with immunoSEQ multiplex PCR; in TCRdb, only in-frame clones are kept and a portion is missing. Here the sample spans 660,000 or so clones, 95% to 97% being singletons. CDR3 length equals 13 residues. The V and J ends lost 5 bases and 8 bases respectively, with 15 bases between them. The germline V gene has CDR1 MNHNY and CDR2 SVGAGI (reference sequence). The genes are TRBV6-6 and TRBJ1-1; no reliable D call. This clonotype was obtained from a woman between 25 and 40 years old in good health. Sequencing used naive CD8+ T cells sorted from blood. The CDR3 DNA reads TGTGCCAGCAGTCCCCTTTTCACTCCCGAAGCTTTCTTT. It codes for CASSPLFTPEAFF.